This TCR beta chain was recorded in a study of T cells in Graves' hyperthyroidism and ophthalmopathy. TCR beta CDR3 regions were amplified from RNA. The HTBI set primed first-round TCR CDR3 RT-PCR. TCRdb itself ran the multiplex PCR reads through MiXCR, one entry per CDR3 protein. The sample contains over 400,000 distinct CDR3 sequences, approximately 22% of which appear only once. Uncontrolled infection, other autoimmune disease, pregnancy and lactation each barred patients from inclusion. Clinicians diagnosed patients from clinical symptoms, serum thyroxine and TRAb, thyroid ultrasound and orbital computed tomography. The table lists this clonotype with a few counts. Germline V gene lookup returns CDR1 MNHNY and CDR2 SVGAGI (reference sequence). The CDR3 spans 13 residues. V lost 1 base and J 9 bases, leaving 10 bases between the germline ends.

The sample comprised blood. The J gene is TRBJ2-1, the V gene TRBV6-6; TRBD1 might be the D (6 bases). This clonotype was sampled from a woman in her sixties or seventies with Graves' ophthalmopathy. Here the CDR3 reads CASSYLQGGEQFF. The CDR3 nucleotides read TGTGCCAGCAGTTACTTACAGGGCGGTGAGCAGTTCTTC.